The next 31 T cell receptor beta chains were all read from a single sample in a study of blood T cell repertoires in COVID-19. TCRdb's table, derived via immunoSEQ multiplex PCR, lists solely in-frame clones and lacks some. The sample has approximately 100,000 clones; more than 80% are singletons. The specimen was peripheral blood. Receptors originate from a woman in her fifties or sixties with acute or convalescent COVID-19.

The V and J genes are TRBV20-1 and TRBJ2-3; TRBD2 aligns across 8 bases. The J segment lost 0 bases and the V segment lost 3 bases, leaving 8 bases of the junction unmatched. CDR3 length: 16 amino acids. In germline, CDR1 is DFQATT, CDR2 SNEGSKA (reference sequence). The CDR3 DNA sequence: TGCAGTGCTAGTCCGCTGCTAGCGGGTAGCACAGATACGCAGTATTTT. This encodes CSASPLLAGSTDTQYF.

This chain joins TRBV6-1 and TRBJ2-3, with 12 bases fitting TRBD2. This CDR3 contains 16 residues. Germline loops: CDR1 MNHNS, CDR2 SASEGT. V lost 2 bases, J lost 0 bases, and 0 bases stayed unmatched. CDR3 nucleotide sequence: TGTGCCAGCAGTGAACTAGCGGGAGGGAGCACAGATACGCAGTATTTT. It specifies CASSELAGGSTDTQYF.

This rearrangement joins TRBV10-3 to TRBJ1-6, with 8 bases lining up with TRBD1. Germline CDR1 reads ENHRY; CDR2 reads SYGVKD. Germline trimming cut 6 bases from V and 10 bases from J; bases unmatched to any gene: 8. The CDR3 has 14 amino acids. Here the CDR3 DNA reads TGTGCCATCAGCCGAGACAGGGGAGGCTCACCCCTCCACTTT. This gives the protein CAISRDRGGSPLHF.

The genes are TRBV30 and TRBJ1-1, with D possibly TRBD1 on 6 matching bases. The germline CDR1 and CDR2 sequences are GTSNPN and SVGIG (reference sequence). V lost 5 bases, J lost 5 bases, and 18 bases lay in between. There are 14 residues in the CDR3. The CDR3 spells CAWYLGVRGTEAFF. CDR3 sequence (DNA): TGTGCCTGGTATCTCGGGGTCAGGGGAACTGAAGCTTTCTTT.

The chain recombines TRBV9 with TRBJ1-1; 9 positions match TRBD1. V dropped 2 bases and J dropped 5; count of bases not matched to a gene: 4. The germline gives CDR1 SGDLS, CDR2 YYNGEE. The CDR3 is made up of 14 amino acids. DNA for the CDR3: TGTGCCAGCAGCGTTACAGGGGGCCGGACTGAAGCTTTCTTT. Its translation: CASSVTGGRTEAFF.

This chain connects TRBV7-9 to TRBJ1-1; 9 positions agree with TRBD1. V dropped 5 bases and J dropped 3; count of bases not matched to a gene: 4. Germline assignment: CDR1 SEHNR and CDR2 FQNEAQ (reference sequence). The CDR3 is made up of 14 amino acids. The chain's CDR3 is CASSPTGGDTEAFF. DNA of the CDR3: TGTGCCAGCAGCCCGACAGGGGGGGACACTGAAGCTTTCTTT.

The chain joins TRBV28 to TRBJ2-5, with TRBD2 matching 10 bases. J was trimmed by 5 bases and V by 6 bases; bases with no gene match: 9. CDR1 and CDR2 from the germline V gene are MDHEN and SYDVKM. The CDR3 is 15 amino acids. DNA of the CDR3: TGTGCCAGCAGCCAACCACTAGCGGGATTGGAGACCCAGTACTTC. This translates into CASSQPLAGLETQYF.

This chain links TRBV6-1 with TRBJ2-5, with 8 bases aligning to TRBD2. V lost 0 bases, J lost 4 bases, and 4 bases stayed unmatched. From germline, CDR1 is MNHNS and CDR2 SASEGT. The CDR3 is made up of 15 amino acids. CDR3 DNA: TGTGCCAGCAGTGAAGCGCTTGCGGGGGGAGAGACCCAGTACTTC. As protein: CASSEALAGGETQYF.

This clone was recorded once. The rearrangement links TRBV24-1 to TRBJ2-1, with 9 bases identical to TRBD2. Per the germline V gene, CDR1 is KGHDR and CDR2 is SFDVKD. This CDR3 spans 14 amino acids. V trimming: 5 bases; J trimming: 2 bases; junction bases outside the gene matches: 0. Here the CDR3 reads CATSVAGAYNEQFF. The CDR3 nucleotides are TGTGCCACCAGTGTAGCGGGGGCCTACAATGAGCAGTTCTTC.

This clone came up once. V usage is TRBV28 and J usage is TRBJ2-4; maybe TRBD1 (6 bases). V was shortened by 3 bases and J by 9 bases, with 15 bases between the two germline ends. The CDR3 spans 14 residues. Germline values: CDR1 MDHEN, CDR2 SYDVKM. The CDR3 is CASSLGTPGGIQYF. CDR3 coding DNA: TGTGCCAGCAGTTTGGGGACACCTGGAGGCATTCAGTACTTC.

V gene TRBV4-1 combines with J gene TRBJ2-1; a possible D gene is TRBD1 (7 bases). The length of the CDR3 is 17 residues. The germline V and J ends were trimmed by 4 bases and 5 bases, with 21 bases remaining between them. CDR1 MGHRA and CDR2 YSYEKL come from the germline V gene. DNA for the CDR3: TGCGCCAGCAGCCCTCTCGGGGGAGGAGACAGGGACAATGAGCAGTTCTTC. It translates to CASSPLGGGDRDNEQFF.

The rearrangement links TRBV19 to TRBJ1-1; tentatively, D is TRBD1 (5 bases). Germline lookup yields CDR1 LNHDA and CDR2 SQIVND (reference sequence). V lost 1 base and J lost 3, with 15 bases in between. This CDR3 region has 16 residues. CDR3 in DNA: TGTGCCAGTAGTATAGTTCACCCCCCGACAGACACTGAAGCTTTCTTT. It encodes CASSIVHPPTDTEAFF.

The V gene is TRBV5-6, the J gene TRBJ2-7; 12 positions match TRBD2. This CDR3 is built from 17 residues. Germline CDR1 SGHDT, CDR2 YYEEEE. Trimming removed 4 bases from V and 5 bases from J; junction bases left unmatched: 13. CDR3 region: CASSPRLAGARENEQYV. CDR3 bases: TGTGCCAGCAGCCCCCGACTAGCGGGAGCCAGGGAAAACGAGCAGTACGTC.

CDR3 coding DNA: TGCGCCAGCAGCTGGGGGGGCCTTAGCTCCTACGAGCAGTACTTC. Its translation: CASSWGGLSSYEQYF. The chain links TRBV5-1 to TRBJ2-7, with TRBD2 as a possible D gene (7 bases). The CDR3 is 15 residues long. Germline V gives CDR1 SGHRS, CDR2 YFSETQ. V gave up 3 bases and J gave up 0 bases, with 13 bases separating them.

The CDR3 sequence: CASSVEALRAEAFF. The CDR3 DNA is TGTGCCAGCAGTGTGGAGGCGCTAAGGGCTGAAGCTTTCTTT. The chain joins TRBV2 to TRBJ1-1; D unclear. CDR3 length: 14 amino acids. Germline CDR1 and CDR2: SNHLY and FYNNEI. Deletions cut 4 bases from V and 6 bases from J, with 15 bases between.

The chain uses TRBV7-9 and TRBJ2-1; 7 bases line up with TRBD2. Per germline, CDR1 SEHNR and CDR2 FQNEAQ (reference sequence). The V segment lost 3 bases and the J segment 5 bases; nucleotides outside the gene matches: 4. The CDR3 contains 14 residues. This CDR3 is CASSLTSPNNEQFF. In DNA, the CDR3 is TGTGCCAGCAGCTTGACTAGCCCCAACAATGAGCAGTTCTTC. Supplemented by reference TRBV7-9 and TRBJ2-1, the full variable domain reads DTGVSQNPRHKITKRGQNVTFRCDPISEHNRLYWYRQTLGQGPEFLTYFQNEAQLEKSRLLSDRFSAERPKGSFSTLEIQRTEQGDSAMYLCASSLTSPNNEQFFGPGTRLTVL.

The CDR3 sequence is CASSQTGNYGYTF. Written as DNA, the CDR3 is TGTGCCAGCAGTCAGACAGGGAACTATGGCTACACCTTC. This chain joins TRBV27 and TRBJ1-2; 7 bases are a match to TRBD1. V lost 5 bases and J lost 2; bases outside the gene matches: 2. Germline CDR1 is MNHEY and CDR2 is SMNVEV (reference sequence). CDR3 length: 13 amino acids.

This sequence joins TRBV5-4 and TRBJ1-6; D possibly corresponds to TRBD1 (5 bases). Germline lookup yields CDR1 SGHNT and CDR2 YYREEE (reference sequence). The CDR3 spans 20 residues. V lost 4 bases to trimming and J lost 5 bases, with 28 bases between them. CDR3 bases: TGTGCCAGCAGCCTTCTTCAGGGAATATCCCCGACGCTTAATAATTCACCCCTCCACTTT. Amino acid sequence: CASSLLQGISPTLNNSPLHF. The whole variable domain, filled in from reference TRBV5-4 and TRBJ1-6, reads ETGVTQSPTHLIKTRGQQVTLRCSSQSGHNTVSWYQQALGQGPQFIFQYYREEENGRGNFPPRFSGLQFPNYSSELNVNALELDDSALYLCASSLLQGISPTLNNSPLHFGNGTRLTVT.

J is TRBJ1-2 and V is TRBV5-8; D uncertain. Germline loops: CDR1 SGHTS, CDR2 YDEGEE. The CDR3 loop spans 14 amino acids. The ends were cut back, 4 bases at V and 2 bases at J, with 12 bases in the middle. The DNA of the CDR3 is TGTGCCAGCAGCCTACCGGGTTCCAACTATGGCTACACCTTC. The encoded protein is CASSLPGSNYGYTF.

V gene TRBV5-4 combines with J gene TRBJ1-6, with D unresolved. The CDR3 is made up of 16 amino acids. V was clipped by 0 bases and J by 0 bases, with 7 bases between them. Germline V gene lookup returns CDR1 SGHNT and CDR2 YYREEE (reference sequence). The CDR3 spells CASSLETSSYNSPLHF. The CDR3 region has the DNA TGTGCCAGCAGCTTGGAAACTAGCTCCTATAATTCACCCCTCCACTTT.

CDR3 in DNA: TGCGCCAGCAGCTTCGGGGCAGATACGCAGTATTTT. This gives the protein CASSFGADTQYF. This rearrangement joins TRBV5-1 to TRBJ2-3; possibly TRBD2 for D (5 bases). This CDR3 has 12 amino acids. CDR1 is SGHRS and CDR2 is YFSETQ in the germline V gene. Deletions cut 2 bases from V and 4 bases from J, with 5 bases between.

The V call is TRBV28, the J call TRBJ1-2; 7 positions match TRBD1. The V gene's germline CDR1 is MDHEN and CDR2 SYDVKM. CDR3 size: 13 residues. With 8 bases clipped from V and 5 bases from J, the junction kept 8 bases outside the gene matches. DNA of the CDR3: TGTGCCAGCCTTGGGACAGCGAGATATGGCTACACCTTC. This encodes CASLGTARYGYTF.

V is TRBV6-5 and J is TRBJ2-1, with D possibly TRBD2 on 6 matching bases. The CDR3 loop spans 15 amino acids. V was cut by 2 bases and J by 0 bases, with 8 bases left in between. CDR1 and CDR2 from the germline V gene are MNHEY and SVGAGI. The CDR3 coding sequence is TGTGCCAGCAGTTACATCGGGAGCTCCTACAATGAGCAGTTCTTC. This translates into CASSYIGSSYNEQFF.

The rearrangement joins TRBV9 to TRBJ1-3; perhaps TRBD1 as D (6 bases). CDR3 length equals 14 residues. With 4 bases removed from V and 1 base from J, the gap between germline ends came to 9 bases. CDR1 and CDR2 (germline): SGDLS, YYNGEE. CDR3 residues: CASSTTGSGNTIYF. The DNA for the CDR3 is TGTGCCAGCAGCACTACAGGGTCTGGAAACACCATATATTTT.

CDR3: CASSWLAGETQYF. The CDR3 DNA is TGTGCCAGCAGCTGGCTAGCGGGGGAGACCCAGTACTTC. The V call is TRBV7-8, the J call TRBJ2-5; 9 bases align to TRBD2. The CDR3 sequence is 13 residues long. Trimming cost V 4 bases and J 5 bases; bases outside gene matches: 2. Looked up from germline, CDR1 is SGHVS and CDR2 is FQNEAQ.

The gene calls are TRBV21-1 and TRBJ2-1; TRBD2 is the table's D call, not checked against the DNA. TRBV21-1 represents a pseudogene. This CDR3 region has 14 residues. The CDR3 coding sequence is TGTCCCCCGCCCGGGACTAGCTACTACAATGAGCAGTTCTTC. Protein: CPPPGTSYYNEQFF.

The chain couples TRBV7-6 to TRBJ2-1; TRBD2 aligns across 8 bases. The germline CDR1 and CDR2 sequences are SGHVS and FNYEAQ. The trim removed 7 bases at V and 4 bases at J, leaving 12 bases unmatched. CDR3 size: 16 residues. The CDR3 loop is CASMEGAGEPYNEQFF. As DNA, the CDR3 is TGTGCCAGCATGGAGGGAGCGGGAGAACCTTACAATGAGCAGTTCTTC.

In its sample, this clone was seen a few times. This sequence joins TRBV19 and TRBJ2-3; 8 bases line up with TRBD2. The germline V gene encodes CDR1 LNHDA and CDR2 SQIVND (reference sequence). Germline trimming cut 5 bases from V and 3 bases from J; bases unmatched to any gene: 19. The CDR3 runs to 19 residues. The CDR3 DNA follows: TGTGCCAGTAGTCCTCTAGCGGGCGGGAGCTCCGGGGGTACAGATACGCAGTATTTT. This codes for CASSPLAGGSSGGTDTQYF.

The V and J genes are TRBV6-1 and TRBJ2-1, with D perhaps TRBD2 (5 bases). Germline V CDR1 and CDR2: MNHNS, SASEGT. The ends were cut back, 8 bases at V and 4 bases at J, with 9 bases in the middle. The CDR3 covers 12 residues. The CDR3 region has the DNA TGTGCCAGCGGCCCGGGATACAATGAGCAGTTCTTC. Encoded protein: CASGPGYNEQFF.

The rearrangement joins TRBV5-4 to TRBJ2-1, with 9 bases matching TRBD2. The CDR3 loop spans 15 amino acids. Per the germline V gene, CDR1 is SGHNT and CDR2 is YYREEE (reference sequence). J lost 5 bases, V lost 4 bases, and 7 bases had no gene match. CDR3 bases: TGTGCCAGCAGCCCTAGACTAGCGGACAACAATGAGCAGTTCTTC. It encodes CASSPRLADNNEQFF. Based on the CDR3 plus reference TRBV5-4 and TRBJ2-1, the full variable domain is ETGVTQSPTHLIKTRGQQVTLRCSSQSGHNTVSWYQQALGQGPQFIFQYYREEENGRGNFPPRFSGLQFPNYSSELNVNALELDDSALYLCASSPRLADNNEQFFGPGTRLTVL.

The rearrangement joins TRBV7-8 to TRBJ2-1; D uncertain. Germline V lookup: CDR1 SGHVS, CDR2 FQNEAQ. Trimming removed 1 base from V and 7 bases from J, with 8 bases in between. The CDR3 totals 13 residues. CDR3: CASSLEVRNEQFF. The CDR3 DNA reads as TGTGCCAGCAGCTTAGAAGTGAGGAATGAGCAGTTCTTC. Variable domain in full (rest from reference TRBV7-8 and TRBJ2-1): GAGVSQSPRYKVAKRGQDVALRCDPISGHVSLFWYQQALGQGPEFLTYFQNEAQLDKSGLPSDRFFAERPEGSVSTLKIQRTQQEDSAVYLCASSLEVRNEQFFGPGTRLTVL.